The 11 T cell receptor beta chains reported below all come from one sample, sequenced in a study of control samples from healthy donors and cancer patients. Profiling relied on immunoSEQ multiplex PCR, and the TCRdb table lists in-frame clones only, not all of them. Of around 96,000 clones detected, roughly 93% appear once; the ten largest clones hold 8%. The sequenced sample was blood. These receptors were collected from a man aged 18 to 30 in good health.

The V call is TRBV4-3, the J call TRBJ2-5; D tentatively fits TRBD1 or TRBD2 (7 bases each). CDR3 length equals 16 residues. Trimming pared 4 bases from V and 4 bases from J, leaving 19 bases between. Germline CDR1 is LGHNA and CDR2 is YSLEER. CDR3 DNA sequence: TGCGCCAGCAGCCCGGCCCAGGGGGGGTACGGAGAGACCCAGTACTTC. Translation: CASSPAQGGYGETQYF.

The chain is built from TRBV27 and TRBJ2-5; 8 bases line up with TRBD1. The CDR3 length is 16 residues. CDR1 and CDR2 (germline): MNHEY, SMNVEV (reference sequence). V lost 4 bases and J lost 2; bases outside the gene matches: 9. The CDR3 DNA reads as TGTGCCAGCAGTTCAATCATCGGGACAGGTCAAGAGACCCAGTACTTC. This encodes CASSSIIGTGQETQYF.

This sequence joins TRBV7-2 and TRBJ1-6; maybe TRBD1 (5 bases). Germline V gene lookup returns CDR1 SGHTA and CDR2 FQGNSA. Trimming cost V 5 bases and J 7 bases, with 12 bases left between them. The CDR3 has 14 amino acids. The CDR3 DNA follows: TGTGCCAGCAGCCTGGAGACAGCAAATTCACCCCTCCACTTT. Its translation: CASSLETANSPLHF.

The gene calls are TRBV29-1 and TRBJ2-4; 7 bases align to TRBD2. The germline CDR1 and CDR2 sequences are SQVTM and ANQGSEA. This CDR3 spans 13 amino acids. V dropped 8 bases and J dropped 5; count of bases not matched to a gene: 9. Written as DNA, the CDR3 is TGCAGCTGTCGCGGGAGTCAGCAAAACATTCAGTACTTC. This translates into CSCRGSQQNIQYF.

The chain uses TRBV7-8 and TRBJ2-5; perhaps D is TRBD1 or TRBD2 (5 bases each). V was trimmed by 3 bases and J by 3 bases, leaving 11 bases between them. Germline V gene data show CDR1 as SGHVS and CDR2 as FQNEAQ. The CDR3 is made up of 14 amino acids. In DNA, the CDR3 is TGTGCCAGCAGCTTTTGGGGGTACGAAGAGACCCAGTACTTC. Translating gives CASSFWGYEETQYF.

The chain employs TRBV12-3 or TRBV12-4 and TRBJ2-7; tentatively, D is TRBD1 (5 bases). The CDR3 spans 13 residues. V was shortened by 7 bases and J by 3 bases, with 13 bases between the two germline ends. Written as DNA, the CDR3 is TGTGCCAGCAAAATTGGACATCACTACGAGCAGTACTTC. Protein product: CASKIGHHYEQYF.

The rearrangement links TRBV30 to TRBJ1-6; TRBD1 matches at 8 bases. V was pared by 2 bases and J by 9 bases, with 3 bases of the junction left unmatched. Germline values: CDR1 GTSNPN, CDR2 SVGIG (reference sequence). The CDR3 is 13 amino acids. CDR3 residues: CAWSQGAGSPLHF. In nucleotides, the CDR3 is TGTGCCTGGAGTCAGGGGGCCGGTTCACCCCTCCACTTT.

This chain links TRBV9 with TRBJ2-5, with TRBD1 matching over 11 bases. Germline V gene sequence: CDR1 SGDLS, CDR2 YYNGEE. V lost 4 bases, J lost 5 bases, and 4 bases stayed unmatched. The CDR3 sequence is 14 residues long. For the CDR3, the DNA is TGTGCCAGCAGCTGGACAGGGGGCGCCGAGACCCAGTACTTC. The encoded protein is CASSWTGGAETQYF.

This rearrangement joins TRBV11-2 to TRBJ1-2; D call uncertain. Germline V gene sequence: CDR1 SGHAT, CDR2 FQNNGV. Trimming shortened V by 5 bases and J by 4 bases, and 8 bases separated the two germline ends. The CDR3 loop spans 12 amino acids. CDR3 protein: CASSAGSYGYTF. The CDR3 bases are TGTGCCAGCAGCGCCGGGAGCTATGGCTACACCTTC.

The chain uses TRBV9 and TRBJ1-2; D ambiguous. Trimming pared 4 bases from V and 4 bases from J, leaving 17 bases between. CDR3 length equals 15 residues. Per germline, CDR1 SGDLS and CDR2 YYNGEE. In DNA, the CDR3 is TGTGCCAGCAGCCCCACCGGCGGGTCCGGCTATGGCTACACCTTC. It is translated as CASSPTGGSGYGYTF.

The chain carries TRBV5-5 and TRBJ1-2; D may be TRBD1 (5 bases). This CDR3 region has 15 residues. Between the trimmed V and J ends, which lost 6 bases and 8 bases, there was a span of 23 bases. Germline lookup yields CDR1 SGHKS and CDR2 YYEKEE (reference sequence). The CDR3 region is CASTSGGVIAQGYTF. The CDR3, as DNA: TGTGCCAGCACCTCGGGGGGGGTGATAGCTCAGGGCTACACCTTC.